One and the same sample provided the 2 T cell receptor beta chains below, sequenced in a study of cytomegalovirus exposure and HLA in healthy donors. The PCR had 60 Vbeta and 13 Jbeta primers. TCRdb's copy holds only in-frame clones and misses some; the assay was immunoSEQ multiplex PCR. The table includes fewer than 250,000 clones, 83% detected once. The specimen was PBMCs. The receptors shown here come from a girl aged 10 to 17 in good health and CMV-seronegative.

In its sample, this clone was seen a few times. The chain is built from TRBV6-5 and TRBJ1-2; 9 nucleotides line up with TRBD1. V trimming: 6 bases; J trimming: 4 bases; junction bases outside the gene matches: 6. CDR3 length equals 14 residues. CDR1 is MNHEY and CDR2 is SVGAGI in the germline V gene. The DNA of the CDR3 is TGTGCCAGCAGCAAGGGACAGGGAGGCTATGGCTACACCTTC. Its protein is CASSKGQGGYGYTF.

V and J are TRBV15 and TRBJ2-3; perhaps TRBD2 as D (6 bases). Germline CDR1 and CDR2: LNHNV and YYDKDF (reference sequence). The length of the CDR3 is 16 residues. Deletions cut 1 base from V and 4 bases from J, with 15 bases between. As DNA, the CDR3 is TGTGCCACCAGCAGAGGGGTTCTCGGGGGTCCAGATACGCAGTATTTT. It specifies CATSRGVLGGPDTQYF.